This T cell receptor beta chain was sequenced during a study of cytomegalovirus exposure and HLA in healthy donors. Study-wide results and limits: Most sequenced TCRs were rare (though some public TCRs occurred in many donors). TCR beta V- and J-gene trimming, according to a later analysis, was linked to a missense DCLRE1C variant. The sole available immune exposure information was CMV serostatus. In an earlier analysis, productive rearrangement rates for most beta V segments clustered near 87% or 30%.

This clone was picked up one time. Its specificity is not known. Germline lookup yields CDR1 KGHSY and CDR2 FQNENV. V lost 2 bases and J lost 5; bases outside the gene matches: 7. The CDR3 sequence is 16 residues long. It was with 60 Vbeta and 13 Jbeta primers that the PCR ran. The method was immunoSEQ multiplex PCR; TCRdb's version includes in-frame clones alone and lacks a portion of them. Found here are 170,000 or so clones, 75% to 90% of them singletons; the top ten hold under 0.8%. This receptor was obtained from a boy aged 5-17 years in good health and CMV-seronegative. The sequencing input was PBMCs. This chain uses TRBV16 with TRBJ1-5, with 9 positions matching TRBD1. CDR3 nucleotides: TGTGCCAGCAGCCAACCTAAACAGGGGGCATATCAGCCCCAGCATTTT. It translates to CASSQPKQGAYQPQHF.